The clone carrying this T cell receptor beta chain was counted once. This sample was included in a study of blood T cell repertoires in COVID-19. Study background: COVID-19 samples collected from the United States, Italy and Spain covered acute and convalescent phases.

CDR3 length equals 18 residues. Assay used: immunoSEQ multiplex PCR; TCRdb lists only in-frame clones, some missing. Counted here are 150,000 to 200,000 clones, around 81% occurring once; the ten biggest clones make up roughly 9.6%. The sample was peripheral blood. The genes are TRBV21-1 and TRBJ2-2; TRBD2 is the table's D call and was not checked against the DNA. TRBV21-1 is noted as a pseudogene. The sequence came from a woman aged 40 to 49 with COVID-19, enrolled during active disease. CDR3 amino acids: CASTANYSWGVVAGELFF. CDR3 nucleotides: TGTGCCAGCACCGCCAATTATAGCTGGGGGGTTGTGGCCGGGGAGCTGTTTTTT.